These 30 T cell receptor beta chains originate from one sample sequenced in a study of cytomegalovirus exposure and HLA in healthy donors. PCR primers comprised 60 Vbeta and 13 Jbeta primers. The table came from immunoSEQ multiplex PCR; TCRdb's copy has only in-frame clones and leaves some out. The table lists 120,000 or so clones, 80% of them singletons, with 2.5% to 3.5% in the top ten. The material sequenced was PBMCs. The receptors come from a woman in her fifties or sixties in good health and CMV-seropositive.

The rearrangement uses TRBV5-4 and TRBJ2-6; TRBD1 aligns across 11 bases. This CDR3 is 19 amino acids long. Germline loops: CDR1 SGHNT, CDR2 YYREEE (reference sequence). Trimming removed 4 bases from V and 1 base from J; junction bases left unmatched: 10. The CDR3 DNA sequence: TGTGCCAGCAGCGACCTGGGGGGACAGGGGGGGTCTGGGGCCAACGTCCTGACTTTC. Protein: CASSDLGGQGGSGANVLTF.

The V and J genes are TRBV25-1 and TRBJ2-1; 9 bases fit TRBD2. Germline CDR1 reads MGHDK; CDR2 reads SYGVNS. CDR3 length: 15 residues. Trimming cost V 2 bases and J 5 bases; bases outside gene matches: 4. The CDR3 DNA sequence: TGTGCCAGCAGTGAACCCGGCGGGAGGGACAATGAGCAGTTCTTC. Its protein is CASSEPGGRDNEQFF.

Written as DNA, the CDR3 is TGCAGCGTTGTCACAGGGGCCCACGAGCAGTACTTC. This codes for CSVVTGAHEQYF. This sequence joins TRBV29-1 and TRBJ2-7; 7 nucleotides agree with TRBD1. The CDR3 consists of 12 residues. V was pared by 4 bases and J by 5 bases, with 5 bases of the junction left unmatched. Germline V gene lookup returns CDR1 SQVTM and CDR2 ANQGSEA.

The chain uses TRBV5-6 and TRBJ1-5; no reliable D call. CDR1 SGHDT and CDR2 YYEEEE come from the germline V gene. With 0 bases removed from V and 0 bases from J, the gap between germline ends came to 7 bases. This CDR3 spans 15 amino acids. The CDR3 protein is CASSLASYSNQPQHF. Here the CDR3 DNA reads TGTGCCAGCAGCTTGGCGTCCTATAGCAATCAGCCCCAGCATTTT.

The J gene is TRBJ2-5, the V gene TRBV19; TRBD1 matches 8 bases. Germline V gives CDR1 LNHDA, CDR2 SQIVND (reference sequence). The CDR3 runs 13 residues. The V and J ends lost 7 bases and 6 bases, in that order; junction bases with no gene match: 7. CDR3 bases: TGTGCCAGTACGAACCAGGGGGCGAAGACCCAGTACTTC. It encodes CASTNQGAKTQYF.

This chain uses TRBV6-5 with TRBJ1-1; D is unclear. Germline-derived CDR1 and CDR2 are MNHEY and SVGAGI. V lost 0 bases, J lost 1 base, and 9 bases lay in between. This CDR3 has 15 amino acids. The CDR3 loop is CASSYSEGRNTEAFF. The CDR3 nucleotides are TGTGCCAGCAGTTACTCGGAAGGGAGGAACACTGAAGCTTTCTTT.

The chain couples TRBV7-2 to TRBJ2-3; D unclear. Germline values: CDR1 SGHTA, CDR2 FQGNSA. The V and J ends lost 5 bases and 2 bases respectively, with 14 bases between them. The CDR3 consists of 15 residues. The DNA for the CDR3 is TGTGCCAGCAGCCCCACTCGAGTTCCCACAGATACGCAGTATTTT. It yields the protein CASSPTRVPTDTQYF.

Notes on this clone: Other DNA sequences in this sample translate to the same CDR3. V and J are TRBV6-6 and TRBJ1-5; possible D gene TRBD1, 6 bases. The CDR3 has 13 amino acids. The ends were cut back, 6 bases at V and 2 bases at J, with 8 bases in the middle. CDR1 MNHNY and CDR2 SVGAGI come from the germline V gene (reference sequence). The CDR3 nucleotides are TGTGCCAGCAGGGGGGCCCGCAATCAGCCCCAGCATTTT. It specifies CASRGARNQPQHF.

About this clone itself: The identical CDR3 is also encoded by other nucleotide sequences in the sample. This rearrangement joins TRBV7-8 to TRBJ2-1, with TRBD2 matching 9 bases. The CDR3 runs 18 residues. Looked up from germline, CDR1 is SGHVS and CDR2 is FQNEAQ. With V trimmed by 3 bases and J by 8 bases, 17 bases remained unmatched. The CDR3 loop is CASSLKRLADSHRHEQFF. The CDR3 region has the DNA TGTGCCAGCAGCTTGAAGCGACTAGCGGATTCGCATAGGCATGAGCAGTTCTTC.

This clone was counted once. The rearrangement uses TRBV5-1 and TRBJ1-2, with 8 bases fitting TRBD1. The germline gives CDR1 SGHRS, CDR2 YFSETQ. Unmatched junction bases numbered 7, after V lost 3 bases and J lost 6 bases. The CDR3 spans 14 residues. This chain's CDR3 is CASSSKTGAHGYTF. CDR3 sequence (DNA): TGCGCCAGCAGCTCGAAGACAGGGGCGCATGGCTACACCTTC. The whole variable domain, filled in from reference TRBV5-1 and TRBJ1-2, reads KAGVTQTPRYLIKTRGQQVTLSCSPISGHRSVSWYQQTPGQGLQFLFEYFSETQRNKGNFPGRFSGRQFSNSRSEMNVSTLELGDSALYLCASSSKTGAHGYTFGSGTRLTVV.

The chain employs TRBV6-5 and TRBJ1-1, with 7 bases that match TRBD1. The CDR3 has 15 amino acids. J was trimmed by 6 bases and V by 4 bases; bases with no gene match: 11. CDR1 is MNHEY and CDR2 is SVGAGI in the germline V gene. The CDR3 coding sequence is TGTGCCAGCAGTTCAACAGGGGCGGGTTACCCTGAAGCTTTCTTT. It specifies CASSSTGAGYPEAFF.

CDR3 sequence: CASSLSGPGNTIYF. In DNA, the CDR3 is TGTGCCAGCAGCTTAAGCGGGCCTGGAAACACCATATATTTT. The chain uses TRBV7-2 and TRBJ1-3; D is unresolved. This CDR3 contains 14 residues. Germline V lookup: CDR1 SGHTA, CDR2 FQGNSA. Between the trimmed V and J ends, which lost 2 bases and 2 bases, there was a span of 7 bases.

The V gene is TRBV7-6, the J gene TRBJ1-1; weak D call: TRBD1 (6 bases). CDR3 length: 17 residues. CDR1 and CDR2 (germline): SGHVS, FNYEAQ. Trimming took off 2 bases at V and 0 bases at J, with 16 bases between the two ends. DNA for the CDR3: TGTGCCAGCAGCTTATCACCAATACAGGGCCTGAACACTGAAGCTTTCTTT. Residues: CASSLSPIQGLNTEAFF.

The genes are TRBV9 and TRBJ2-1, with no clear D. CDR1 is SGDLS, CDR2 YYNGEE, per germline. The ends were cut back, 0 bases at V and 0 bases at J, with 7 bases in the middle. There are 15 residues in the CDR3. Here the CDR3 reads CASSVVRGSYNEQFF. The CDR3 DNA follows: TGTGCCAGCAGCGTAGTCAGAGGCTCCTACAATGAGCAGTTCTTC.

This clone has just a few counts. The rearrangement links TRBV7-9 to TRBJ1-2; no clear D gene. The V end was cut by 1 base, the J end by 4 bases, with 13 bases between. CDR3 length: 15 amino acids. CDR1 is SEHNR, CDR2 FQNEAQ, per germline (reference sequence). This CDR3 reads CASSLVPSRSYGYTF. The CDR3 nucleotides are TGTGCCAGCAGCTTAGTGCCGAGCAGGTCCTATGGCTACACCTTC.

This chain connects TRBV4-2 to TRBJ2-3, with 7 bases aligning to TRBD2. Losses at the gene ends were 5 bases for V and 2 bases for J; bases not matched to a gene: 10. Germline V gives CDR1 LGHNA, CDR2 YNFKEQ. This CDR3 has 16 residues. CDR3 sequence: CASSDGASGVTDTQYF. CDR3 bases: TGTGCCAGCAGCGACGGGGCTAGCGGAGTCACAGATACGCAGTATTTT.

A single count supports this clone. The chain has TRBV13 and TRBJ2-7; D is possibly TRBD1 (7 bases). Germline lookup yields CDR1 PRHDT and CDR2 FYEKMQ (reference sequence). Trimming removed 3 bases at V and 5 bases at J, with 14 bases between. The CDR3 covers 14 residues. The CDR3 nucleotides are TGTGCCAGCAGCTTCGACAGGGACTCGGACGAGCAGTACTTC. It specifies CASSFDRDSDEQYF.

This chain uses TRBV5-1 with TRBJ2-5, with D unresolved. Near its end, the DNA agrees better with TRBJ2-7, so the J call may be wrong. The CDR3 extends over 13 amino acids. Germline V gene sequence: CDR1 SGHRS, CDR2 YFSETQ. CDR3 residues: CASSLSPPYEQYF. DNA for the CDR3: TGCGCCAGCAGCTTGTCCCCCCCCTACGAGCAGTACTTC.

V and J are TRBV6-5 and TRBJ2-7; 9 bases line up with TRBD1. J lost 4 bases, V lost 3 bases, and 4 bases had no gene match. CDR1 MNHEY and CDR2 SVGAGI come from the germline V gene. The CDR3 extends over 14 amino acids. CDR3 residues: CASSYLGQGYEQYF. In DNA form, the CDR3 reads TGTGCCAGCAGTTATTTGGGACAGGGATACGAGCAGTACTTC.

This clone was seen a handful of times. The rearrangement joins TRBV7-9 to TRBJ2-7, with D possibly matching TRBD2 (6 bases). The V and J ends lost 5 bases and 6 bases respectively, with 14 bases between them. The germline V gene has CDR1 SEHNR and CDR2 FQNEAQ (reference sequence). There are 13 residues in the CDR3. CDR3 in DNA: TGTGCCAGCAGCCTAGGGCGGGGACCCGAGCAGTACTTC. Translation: CASSLGRGPEQYF.

V and J are TRBV5-1 and TRBJ2-1; perhaps TRBD1 as D (6 bases). The CDR3 covers 12 residues. The V gene's germline CDR1 is SGHRS and CDR2 YFSETQ. V lost 3 bases and J lost 7, with 8 bases in between. CDR3 coding DNA: TGCGCCAGCAGCTATACAGGGAATGAGCAGTTCTTC. This codes for CASSYTGNEQFF.

CDR3 in amino acids: CASSEYTDGYTF. In DNA, the CDR3 is TGTGCCAGCAGTGAATACACGGATGGCTACACCTTC. The J gene is TRBJ1-2, the V gene TRBV25-1; D is undetermined. The CDR3 covers 12 residues. Trimming shortened V by 0 bases and J by 6 bases, and 5 bases separated the two germline ends. Germline CDR1 is MGHDK and CDR2 is SYGVNS.

This chain links TRBV2 with TRBJ2-7, with D uncertain. The V end lost 2 bases, the J end lost 5 bases, and 4 bases lay between the germline ends. The CDR3 has 11 residues. Germline values: CDR1 SNHLY, CDR2 FYNNEI. CDR3 residues: CASSEYNEQYF. CDR3 DNA: TGTGCCAGCAGTGAATATAACGAGCAGTACTTC.

The V and J genes are TRBV15 and TRBJ2-1; 7 nucleotides agree with TRBD2. Germline lookup yields CDR1 LNHNV and CDR2 YYDKDF (reference sequence). J gave up 5 bases and V 4 bases, and 11 bases lay outside the gene matches. This CDR3 spans 16 amino acids. CDR3 loop: CATSTNSGEGDNEQFF. Written as DNA, the CDR3 is TGTGCCACCAGCACAAACAGTGGGGAGGGAGACAATGAGCAGTTCTTC. Complete variable domain (other parts from reference TRBV15 and TRBJ2-1): DAMVIQNPRYQVTQFGKPVTLSCSQTLNHNVMYWYQQKSSQAPKLLFHYYDKDFNNEADTPDNFQSRRPNTSFCFLDIRSPGLGDTAMYLCATSTNSGEGDNEQFFGPGTRLTVL.

The chain employs TRBV19 and TRBJ1-1; D call uncertain. Between the trimmed V and J ends, which lost 7 bases and 2 bases, there was a span of 14 bases. The CDR3 has 14 residues. The germline V gene encodes CDR1 LNHDA and CDR2 SQIVND (reference sequence). The CDR3 region is CASNSGYKNTEAFF. The CDR3 bases are TGTGCCAGTAACTCGGGGTATAAAAACACTGAAGCTTTCTTT.

This sequence joins TRBV6-1 and TRBJ2-7; a weak D match, TRBD2 (5 bases). The V end was cut by 8 bases, the J end by 3 bases, with 14 bases between. Germline CDR1 MNHNS, CDR2 SASEGT. The CDR3 loop spans 13 amino acids. Here the CDR3 DNA reads TGTGCCAGCCCGACCCCCGGGGACTACGAGCAGTACTTC. This translates into CASPTPGDYEQYF.

This chain links TRBV4-1 with TRBJ2-5, with D unclear. Trimming left V 1 base short and J 3 bases short, with 6 bases between. Germline V gives CDR1 MGHRA, CDR2 YSYEKL. CDR3 length: 13 residues. As DNA, the CDR3 is TGCGCCAGCAGCCAAGTGGCGGAAGAGACCCAGTACTTC. Its protein product is CASSQVAEETQYF.

Notes on this clone: One junction end disagrees with the germline gene, perhaps due to a read error. The chain combines TRBV7-9 with TRBJ1-2; D gene ambiguous. The CDR3 runs 15 residues. CDR1 is SEHNR and CDR2 is FQNEAQ in the germline V gene (reference sequence). The CDR3, as DNA: TGTTCCAGCAGCTACGGTTGGGGAGGGTCGATCGGCTACACCTTC. Translation: CSSSYGWGGSIGYTF. Full variable domain (remainder filled in from reference TRBV7-9 and TRBJ1-2): DTGVSQNPRHKITKRGQNVTFRCDPISEHNRLYWYRQTLGQGPEFLTYFQNEAQLEKSRLLSDRFSAERPKGSFSTLEIQRTEQGDSAMYLCSSSYGWGGSIGYTFGSGTRLTVV.

The chain couples TRBV4-1 to TRBJ1-5, with 9 bases that match TRBD1. V shed 2 bases and J 4 bases; nucleotides not matched to a gene: 3. Germline CDR1 and CDR2: MGHRA and YSYEKL. CDR3 length equals 15 residues. CDR3 coding DNA: TGCGCCAGCAGCCAATGGACAGGGGTAAATCAGCCCCAGCATTTT. This translates into CASSQWTGVNQPQHF.

The rearrangement links TRBV5-1 to TRBJ2-2; 10 nucleotides agree with TRBD1. Germline lookup yields CDR1 SGHRS and CDR2 YFSETQ. The length of the CDR3 is 16 residues. Trimming cost V 0 bases and J 5 bases; bases outside gene matches: 4. The CDR3, as DNA: TGCGCCAGCAGCTTGGTGGGACAGGGGAGGACCGGGGAGCTGTTTTTT. Translated, it gives CASSLVGQGRTGELFF.